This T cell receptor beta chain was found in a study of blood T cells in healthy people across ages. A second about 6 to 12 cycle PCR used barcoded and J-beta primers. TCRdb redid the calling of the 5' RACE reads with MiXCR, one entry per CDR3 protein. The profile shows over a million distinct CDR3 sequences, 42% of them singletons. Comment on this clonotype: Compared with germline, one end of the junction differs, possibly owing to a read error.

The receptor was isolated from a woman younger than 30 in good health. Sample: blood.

In nucleotides, the CDR3 is TGTGCCCGCAGACACACGAGCGCTGGGGCCAACGTCCTGACTTTC. Translating it yields CARRHTSAGANVLTF. The chain couples TRBV6-6 to TRBJ2-6, with D unclear. There are 15 residues in the CDR3. From germline, CDR1 is MNHNY and CDR2 SVGAGI (reference sequence).